These 28 T cell receptor beta chains share one sample of origin, sequenced in a study of blood T cells in healthy people across ages. A J-beta primer mix and a sample-barcoded 5' primer were used in a second PCR of roughly 6 to 11 cycles. MiXCR, applied by TCRdb to the 5' RACE reads, yields one record per CDR3 protein. The sample lists under 1,000,000 distinct CDR3 sequences; 36% were seen once. Sequenced: blood. These receptors came from a man aged 18 to 30 in good health.

This sequence joins TRBV12-3 or TRBV12-4 and TRBJ1-5; no reliable D call. This CDR3 comprises 14 residues. V lost 4 bases, J lost 0 bases, and 7 bases lay in between. This CDR3 reads CASSSRVSNQPQHF. In DNA form, the CDR3 reads TGTGCCAGCAGTTCGAGGGTTAGCAATCAGCCCCAGCATTTT.

The chain carries TRBV11-2 and TRBJ1-1; no definite D call. V was pared by 5 bases and J by 0 bases, with 16 bases between. CDR3 size: 16 residues. Germline assignment: CDR1 SGHAT and CDR2 FQNNGV. The CDR3 is CASSTNPPRLNTEAFF. CDR3 nucleotide sequence: TGTGCCAGCAGCACGAATCCTCCGAGGCTGAACACTGAAGCTTTCTTT.

This clonotype was detected ten times or more. The J gene is TRBJ2-3, the V gene TRBV20-1; no reliable D call. Trimming took 3 bases from V and 2 from J, leaving 6 bases between them. CDR3 length: 12 residues. From germline, CDR1 is DFQATT and CDR2 SNEGSKA (reference sequence). CDR3 loop: CSARLLTDTQYF. CDR3 bases: TGCAGTGCTAGGTTACTCACAGATACGCAGTATTTT.

This clonotype has just a few counts. The gene calls are TRBV4-3 and TRBJ2-2, with D possibly being TRBD2 (6 bases). V was shortened by 3 bases and J by 5 bases, with 10 bases between the two germline ends. Germline V gives CDR1 LGHNA, CDR2 YSLEER. The CDR3 consists of 14 residues. The CDR3 DNA reads TGCGCCAGCAGCCAGACTAGTAATACCGGGGAGCTGTTTTTT. Translating it yields CASSQTSNTGELFF.

This clonotype was detected a few times. The chain couples TRBV5-5 to TRBJ2-7, with D possibly called TRBD1 or TRBD2 (6 bases each). Looked up from germline, CDR1 is SGHKS and CDR2 is YYEKEE (reference sequence). The CDR3 runs to 15 residues. Trimming removed 0 bases at V and 2 bases at J, with 12 bases between. The CDR3 reads CASSLEGGHPYEQYF. CDR3 bases: TGTGCCAGCAGCTTGGAGGGGGGACACCCCTACGAGCAGTACTTC.

This chain links TRBV4-3 with TRBJ1-3, with a possible D match to TRBD1 (5 bases). Germline V gives CDR1 LGHNA, CDR2 YSLEER. The CDR3 sequence is 17 residues long. Deletions cut 0 bases from V and 4 bases from J, with 16 bases between. CDR3 amino acids: CASSQDLSRAGGNTIYF. CDR3 DNA sequence: TGCGCCAGCAGCCAAGATCTATCCAGGGCAGGGGGAAACACCATATATTTT.

This clonotype was counted between two and nine times. This sequence joins TRBV2 and TRBJ2-1; D is uncertain. The germline V gene encodes CDR1 SNHLY and CDR2 FYNNEI. The ends were cut back, 6 bases at V and 5 bases at J, with 5 bases in the middle. The CDR3 runs to 11 residues. The CDR3 loop is CASRDDNEQFF. The CDR3 DNA reads TGTGCCAGCAGGGATGACAATGAGCAGTTCTTC. The variable domain in full, with the rest retrieved from reference TRBV2 and TRBJ2-1, is EPEVTQTPSHQVTQMGQEVILRCVPISNHLYFYWYRQILGQKVEFLVSFYNNEISEKSEIFDDQFSVERPDGSNFTLKIRSTKLEDSAMYFCASRDDNEQFFGPGTRLTVL.

The rearrangement uses TRBV29-1 and TRBJ2-3; TRBD1 aligns across 10 bases. J lost 3 bases, V lost 6 bases, and 6 bases had no gene match. The CDR3 loop spans 14 amino acids. The V gene's germline CDR1 is SQVTM and CDR2 ANQGSEA. CDR3 sequence: CSVVDRGLTDTQYF. The CDR3 DNA follows: TGCAGCGTAGTAGACAGGGGGCTGACAGATACGCAGTATTTT.

The chain carries TRBV20-1 and TRBJ1-2, with 12 bases identical to TRBD1. CDR1 is DFQATT and CDR2 is SNEGSKA in the germline V gene (reference sequence). The V segment lost 0 bases and the J segment 4 bases; nucleotides outside the gene matches: 9. There are 17 residues in the CDR3. CDR3: CSARDAGQGAVGYGYTF. The CDR3, as DNA: TGCAGTGCTAGAGATGCGGGACAGGGGGCTGTGGGCTATGGCTACACCTTC.

This CDR3 reads CASSYSLDTEAFF. CDR3 coding DNA: TGTGCCAGCAGTTACTCCCTTGACACTGAAGCTTTCTTT. This chain joins TRBV6-6 and TRBJ1-1; D remains unclear. Germline CDR1 is MNHNY and CDR2 is SVGAGI (reference sequence). This CDR3 is built from 13 residues. V was pared by 0 bases and J by 3 bases, with 5 bases between.

The chain links TRBV18 to TRBJ1-5; unclear D gene. Trimming removed 3 bases from V and 5 bases from J, with 11 bases in between. The germline V gene encodes CDR1 KGHSH and CDR2 LQKENI. The CDR3 totals 14 residues. CDR3 DNA sequence: TGTGCCAGCTCACCGGGTCCTGGGGATCAGCCCCAGCATTTT. It yields the protein CASSPGPGDQPQHF.

The gene calls are TRBV27 and TRBJ1-2, with D uncertain. V was pared by 5 bases and J by 8 bases, with 12 bases between. CDR3 size: 12 residues. Germline CDR1 reads MNHEY; CDR2 reads SMNVEV (reference sequence). CDR3 DNA sequence: TGTGCCAGCAGTGGGCCCGGGGAAGGCTACACCTTC. As protein: CASSGPGEGYTF.

This clonotype was observed a handful of times. The chain uses TRBV6-5 and TRBJ2-5, with D unclear. Trimming pared 5 bases from V and 1 base from J, leaving 11 bases between. The CDR3 length is 14 residues. Germline V gene lookup returns CDR1 MNHEY and CDR2 SVGAGI. For the CDR3, the DNA is TGTGCCAGCAGTCGCTCCCACACCCAAGAGACCCAGTACTTC. Its translation: CASSRSHTQETQYF.

This chain joins TRBV20-1 and TRBJ2-1, with 9 bases identical to TRBD1. The CDR3 covers 14 residues. Per the germline V gene, CDR1 is DFQATT and CDR2 is SNEGSKA (reference sequence). Unmatched junction bases numbered 10, after V lost 4 bases and J lost 9 bases. CDR3 sequence reads: CSAIPGQGRGEQFF. CDR3 in DNA: TGCAGTGCTATACCGGGACAGGGTAGGGGTGAGCAGTTCTTC.

This chain uses TRBV7-9 with TRBJ1-1, with 8 positions matching TRBD1. The germline V gene encodes CDR1 SEHNR and CDR2 FQNEAQ (reference sequence). The CDR3 runs to 15 residues. V shed 5 bases and J 3 bases; nucleotides not matched to a gene: 8. Written as DNA, the CDR3 is TGTGCCAGCAGCCCCCCCACAGGGGGGGACACTGAAGCTTTCTTT. This translates into CASSPPTGGDTEAFF. The whole variable domain, remainder taken from reference TRBV7-9 and TRBJ1-1, is DTGVSQNPRHKITKRGQNVTFRCDPISEHNRLYWYRQTLGQGPEFLTYFQNEAQLEKSRLLSDRFSAERPKGSFSTLEIQRTEQGDSAMYLCASSPPTGGDTEAFFGQGTRLTVV.

This clonotype was seen more than once but under ten times. The genes are TRBV7-8 and TRBJ1-1; D remains ambiguous. The CDR3 extends over 14 amino acids. Trimming stripped 3 bases from V and 1 base from J, with 9 bases between. Germline V gene sequence: CDR1 SGHVS, CDR2 FQNEAQ. The CDR3 region has the DNA TGTGCCAGCAGCTTGAGCGGAAGGAACACTGAAGCTTTCTTT. Residues: CASSLSGRNTEAFF.

The rearrangement uses TRBV12-3 or TRBV12-4 and TRBJ2-1; no clear D. The V gene lost 5 bases and the J gene lost 8 bases, with 13 bases spanning the gap. The CDR3 sequence is 13 residues long. The DNA for the CDR3 is TGTGCCAGCAGTGGGCCTGGGTACGATGAGCAGTTCTTC. Amino acid sequence: CASSGPGYDEQFF.

This clonotype was observed a handful of times. The chain links TRBV25-1 to TRBJ2-5; 9 positions agree with TRBD1. Germline CDR1 and CDR2: MGHDK and SYGVNS. The CDR3 runs to 14 residues. V lost 6 bases to trimming and J lost 2 bases; unmatched junction nucleotides: 4. CDR3 protein: CASRDRGRQETQYF. CDR3 nucleotides: TGTGCCAGCAGGGACAGGGGCCGACAAGAGACCCAGTACTTC.

This chain uses TRBV6-6 with TRBJ1-1; perhaps TRBD1 as D (6 bases). V was cut by 4 bases and J by 2 bases, with 20 bases left in between. The CDR3 is 17 amino acids. Germline V gives CDR1 MNHNY, CDR2 SVGAGI (reference sequence). The CDR3 coding sequence is TGTGCCAGCAGTTCGACTCGACAGGCTCTGCTTAACACTGAAGCTTTCTTT. Translating gives CASSSTRQALLNTEAFF.

The chain joins TRBV13 to TRBJ1-5; a weak D match, TRBD1 (5 bases). The CDR3 contains 15 residues. Germline V gene lookup returns CDR1 PRHDT and CDR2 FYEKMQ (reference sequence). Trimming left V 2 bases short and J 7 bases short, with 15 bases between. The CDR3 protein is CASSLSLVWGQPQHF. As DNA, the CDR3 is TGTGCCAGCAGCTTATCGTTGGTATGGGGCCAGCCCCAGCATTTT.

A word on this clonotype: The CDR3 carries no conserved terminal phenylalanine or tryptophan, so it likely arises from a read error. The V call is TRBV4-3, the J call TRBJ2-5, with D unclear. Germline CDR1 and CDR2: LGHNA and YSLEER. Between the trimmed V and J ends, which lost 1 base and 5 bases, there was a span of 17 bases. The CDR3 extends over 16 amino acids. The CDR3 sequence is CASSQGWASPQETQYI. CDR3 DNA sequence: TGCGCCAGCAGCCAAGGTTGGGCAAGCCCCCAGGAGACCCAGTACATC.

This clonotype was picked up one time. The V call is TRBV2, the J call TRBJ2-3; 7 bases are shared with TRBD1. The ends lost 2 bases at V and 1 base at J; junction bases unmatched: 6. Per the germline V gene, CDR1 is SNHLY and CDR2 is FYNNEI. The CDR3 extends over 16 amino acids. The CDR3 DNA reads as TGTGCCAGCAGTGAATATCTGGGGACAGGCACAGATACGCAGTATTTT. It encodes CASSEYLGTGTDTQYF.

CDR3 DNA: TGTGCCAGCAGTGAAGGGCGCGGTAAATACGAGCAGTACTTC. This codes for CASSEGRGKYEQYF. V and J are TRBV7-9 and TRBJ2-7, with D unclear. Germline CDR1 and CDR2: SEHNR and FQNEAQ (reference sequence). V was trimmed by 6 bases and J by 4 bases, leaving 16 bases between them. The CDR3 is 14 amino acids.

Many counts were recorded for this clonotype. The J gene is TRBJ2-5, the V gene TRBV25-1; TRBD1 matches 8 bases. V was pared by 4 bases and J by 0 bases, with 1 base of the junction left unmatched. CDR1 MGHDK and CDR2 SYGVNS come from the germline V gene. The CDR3 is 14 residues long. CDR3 coding DNA: TGTGCCAGCAGTGGACAGGGGTACCAAGAGACCCAGTACTTC. Its translation is CASSGQGYQETQYF. The full variable domain, rest sourced from reference TRBV25-1 and TRBJ2-5, is EADIYQTPRYLVIGTGKKITLECSQTMGHDKMYWYQQDPGMELHLIHYSYGVNSTEKGDLSSESTVSRIRTEHFPLTLESARPSHTSQYLCASSGQGYQETQYFGPGTRLLVL.

A note on this clonotype: One end of the junction fails to match germline, which may point to a read error. This chain uses TRBV5-1 with TRBJ2-5; unclear D gene. Germline CDR1 and CDR2: SGHRS and YFSETQ. The CDR3 runs to 13 residues. The CDR3 bases are TGCGCCAACAGCTTGCGGTCTCAAGAGACCCAGTACTTC. Translation gives CANSLRSQETQYF.

The chain combines TRBV7-9 with TRBJ1-2; the match to TRBD1 covers 7 bases. The V and J ends lost 4 bases and 6 bases, in that order; junction bases with no gene match: 11. The germline V gene has CDR1 SEHNR and CDR2 FQNEAQ (reference sequence). This CDR3 spans 15 amino acids. CDR3 sequence: CASSSTRQGEHGYTF. The DNA of the CDR3 is TGTGCCAGCAGCTCTACCCGACAGGGAGAGCATGGCTACACCTTC.

Only a few counts were recorded for this clonotype. This sequence joins TRBV7-8 and TRBJ1-5; D gene ambiguous. CDR1 and CDR2 from the germline V gene are SGHVS and FQNEAQ. V shed 2 bases and J shed 9 bases, with 8 bases lying between them. This CDR3 spans 12 amino acids. This chain's CDR3 is CASSLHSGPQHF. In nucleotides, the CDR3 is TGTGCCAGCAGCTTACACAGTGGGCCCCAGCATTTT.

Of note for this clonotype: A junction boundary mismatches the germline segment, possibly from a read error. The gene calls are TRBV12-3 or TRBV12-4 and TRBJ1-1; 8 nucleotides agree with TRBD1. The CDR3 covers 13 residues. The CDR3 nucleotides are TGTGACAGCAGTCACGCCCGGGACAGGGAAGCTTTCTTT. Translation: CDSSHARDREAFF.